Each of the 9 T cell receptor beta chains below was sequenced from the same sample in a study of CD8+CD57+ T cells in acquired aplastic anemia. The authors sequenced patients whose flow cytometry had shown CD8+CD57+ cell expansion. Genomic DNA was employed as the template in profiling TCR beta VDJ and CDR3. TCRdb reprocessed the reads with MiXCR, giving one entry per CDR3 protein. The sample includes 200,000 to 300,000 distinct CDR3 sequences, roughly 82% of them seen just once. Sequencing was performed on sorted CD4+, CD8+, or CD8+CD57+ T cells (not recorded which) from PBMCs. The receptor set was obtained from a human donor with aplastic anemia.

This rearrangement joins TRBV7-8 to TRBJ2-5, with D perhaps matching TRBD2 (7 bases). The ends were cut back, 8 bases at V and 13 bases at J, with 29 bases in the middle. In germline, CDR1 is SGHVS, CDR2 FQNEAQ. CDR3 size: 15 residues. The CDR3 loop is CASGEGGTDTQYLYF. The DNA for the CDR3 is TGTGCCAGCGGGGAGGGGGGCACAGATACGCAGTATTTGTACTTC.

The rearrangement uses TRBV12-3 or TRBV12-4 and TRBJ2-1; a possible D gene is TRBD1 (6 bases). Trimming cost V 5 bases and J 6 bases, with 8 bases left between them. This CDR3 has 12 residues. In DNA form, the CDR3 reads TGTGCCAGCAGTGGGGGCTCCAATGAGCAGTTCTTC. Translating it yields CASSGGSNEQFF.

As concerns this clonotype: The CDR3 does not close with the conserved phenylalanine or tryptophan, likely indicating a read error. The limits of the CDR3 on the DNA are not certain, so only TCRdb's listed CDR3 is given. The V and J genes are TRBV15 and TRBJ2-5; TRBD2 is taken as the D call from the table, unchecked against the DNA. From germline, CDR1 is LNHNV and CDR2 YYDKDF (reference sequence). With termini counted, the CDR3 has 14 amino acids. The CDR3 reads CATSRRSGEETHYG.

The J gene is TRBJ2-3, the V gene TRBV2; D could derive from TRBD1 or TRBD2 (6 bases each). Germline-derived CDR1 and CDR2 are SNHLY and FYNNEI. CDR3 length: 13 residues. CDR3 loop: CCAGDGGSDTQYF. The DNA for the CDR3 is TGTTGTGCCGGCGACGGGGGCTCAGATACGCAGTATTTT.

The rearrangement uses TRBV9 and TRBJ2-2, with 7 bases matching TRBD2. This CDR3 is 15 amino acids long. Germline CDR1 SGDLS, CDR2 YYNGEE. Unmatched junction bases numbered 6, after V lost 3 bases and J lost 4 bases. CDR3 sequence: CASSAGGRPTGELFF. The DNA for the CDR3 is TGTGCCAGCAGCGCGGGAGGTCGACCCACCGGGGAGCTGTTTTTT.

The CDR3 DNA is TGTGCCAGCAGTTCTGGCGGGACTTGGGGAGACACCCAGCTGACTTTC. Residues: CASSSGGTWGDTQLTF. The V call is TRBV7-3, the J call TRBJ2-6; D possibly corresponds to TRBD2 (6 bases). V was shortened by 6 bases and J by 16 bases, with 28 bases between the two germline ends. Germline V gives CDR1 SGHTA, CDR2 FQGTGA. CDR3 length equals 16 residues.

As regards this clonotype: Since no conserved phenylalanine or tryptophan closes the CDR3, a read error is the likely cause. Because the CDR3's place on the DNA is in doubt, the DNA is left out and the CDR3 is given as listed by TCRdb. This rearrangement joins TRBV7-9 to TRBJ1-2. From germline, CDR1 is SEHNR and CDR2 FQNEAQ (reference sequence). The CDR3 is 13 amino acids in total, end residues counted. CDR3 sequence reads: CASSLGEGGDNSP.

This clonotype has more than one count but fewer than ten. One end of the junction does not line up with germline, which may come from a read error. The J gene is TRBJ2-1, the V gene TRBV7-8, with TRBD2 matching over 10 bases. Germline lookup yields CDR1 SGHVS and CDR2 FQNEAQ. The CDR3 has 15 residues. The CDR3 loop is CASSLAGGPYNQYFF. The CDR3 DNA sequence: TGTGCCAGTAGCTTAGCGGGAGGTCCCTACAATCAGTATTTCTTC.

The gene calls are TRBV7-3 and TRBJ2-7; TRBD1 might be the D (6 bases). The germline V gene has CDR1 SGHTA and CDR2 FQGTGA. Trimming removed 5 bases from V and 4 bases from J, with 27 bases in between. This CDR3 has 18 residues. CDR3 DNA sequence: TGTGCCAGCAGCCCTCAGGGGACCTGGGCAGCCCTCCCGTACGAGCAGTACGTC. It specifies CASSPQGTWAALPYEQYV.